These 8 T cell receptor beta chains share one sample of origin, sequenced in a study of blood T cell repertoires in COVID-19. Libraries were prepared by immunoSEQ multiplex PCR; TCRdb keeps only in-frame clonotypes and omits some of them. This sample has 98,000 or so clones, with about 89% found just once. What was sequenced was peripheral blood. The receptor source for this set is a man in his fifties with acute or convalescent COVID-19.

The genes are TRBV2 and TRBJ2-5; weak D call: TRBD1 (5 bases). Deletions cut 2 bases from V and 4 bases from J, with 8 bases between. The CDR3 extends over 13 amino acids. The germline gives CDR1 SNHLY, CDR2 FYNNEI. The CDR3 bases are TGTGCCAGCAGTGAATTGGGGCGAGAGACCCAGTACTTC. This translates into CASSELGRETQYF.

This sequence joins TRBV28 and TRBJ2-2, with 11 bases lining up with TRBD1. This CDR3 is 18 amino acids long. Germline V gene sequence: CDR1 MDHEN, CDR2 SYDVKM. The junction had 10 bases not matched to a gene; V was cut back by 4 bases and J by 3 bases. The CDR3 reads CASSSLSGQGADTGELFF. As DNA, the CDR3 is TGTGCCAGCAGTTCGTTGAGCGGACAGGGGGCAGACACCGGGGAGCTGTTTTTT. The entire variable domain, with the rest obtained from reference TRBV28 and TRBJ2-2, is as follows: DVKVTQSSRYLVKRTGEKVFLECVQDMDHENMFWYRQDPGLGLRLIYFSYDVKMKEKGDIPEGYSVSREKKERFSLILESASTNQTSMYLCASSSLSGQGADTGELFFGEGSRLTVL.

J is TRBJ1-2 and V is TRBV9; TRBD1 is a possible D gene (5 bases). Germline CDR1 reads SGDLS; CDR2 reads YYNGEE. Trimming removed 0 bases at V and 1 base at J, with 7 bases between. The CDR3 covers 14 residues. The CDR3 coding sequence is TGTGCCAGCAGCGTAGGGGGGGTTAACTATGGCTACACCTTC. Translation gives CASSVGGVNYGYTF. Drawing the rest from reference TRBV9 and TRBJ1-2, the complete variable domain is DSGVTQTPKHLITATGQRVTLRCSPRSGDLSVYWYQQSLDQGLQFLIQYYNGEERAKGNILERFSAQQFPDLHSELNLSSLELGDSALYFCASSVGGVNYGYTFGSGTRLTVV.

The chain carries TRBV13 and TRBJ2-1; 9 bases match TRBD2. The CDR3 has 14 amino acids. Germline CDR1 and CDR2: PRHDT and FYEKMQ (reference sequence). Losses at the gene ends were 5 bases for V and 5 bases for J; bases not matched to a gene: 4. The CDR3 sequence: CASSPSGTHNEQFF. CDR3 DNA sequence: TGTGCCAGCAGCCCTAGCGGGACGCACAATGAGCAGTTCTTC.

The CDR3, as DNA: TGCGCCAGCTCGACAGGCGAAAATTCACCCCTCCACTTT. The encoded protein is CASSTGENSPLHF. The chain links TRBV5-1 to TRBJ1-6; tentative D call: TRBD1 (6 bases). In germline, CDR1 is SGHRS, CDR2 YFSETQ. V shed 7 bases and J shed 7 bases, with 12 bases lying between them. This CDR3 comprises 13 residues.

This chain connects TRBV5-1 to TRBJ1-1, with D maybe TRBD1 (5 bases). The CDR3 loop spans 14 amino acids. CDR1 and CDR2 (germline): SGHRS, YFSETQ. Trimming removed 5 bases from V and 9 bases from J, with 20 bases in between. CDR3 sequence: CASRGGQTAYQAFF. CDR3 DNA sequence: TGCGCCAGCAGGGGAGGACAAACCGCGTATCAAGCTTTCTTT.

The chain carries TRBV9 and TRBJ2-3; a weak D match, TRBD2 (6 bases). Trimming stripped 4 bases from V and 2 bases from J, with 11 bases between. The CDR3 has 14 residues. From germline, CDR1 is SGDLS and CDR2 YYNGEE. This chain's CDR3 is CASSPGGPTDTQYF. CDR3 nucleotide sequence: TGTGCCAGCAGCCCCGGGGGACCCACAGATACGCAGTATTTT.

The chain has TRBV24-1 and TRBJ2-2; 7 bases line up with TRBD2. Germline CDR1 is KGHDR and CDR2 is SFDVKD. The CDR3 is 18 amino acids. The trim removed 4 bases at V and 3 bases at J, leaving 13 bases unmatched. The CDR3 is CATSDQEGGGRYTGELFF. In DNA form, the CDR3 reads TGTGCCACCAGTGACCAAGAGGGCGGCGGGAGATACACCGGGGAGCTGTTTTTT.